The rows below give T cell receptor beta chains drawn from one sample of a study of cytomegalovirus exposure and HLA in healthy donors. This table comes from immunoSEQ multiplex PCR, and its TCRdb copy is limited to in-frame clones, with some not included. The table has 150,000 or so clones, just under 85% seen once. The sequenced sample consisted of PBMCs. Receptors were obtained from a man in his thirties or forties in good health and CMV-seropositive. Both conserved end residues are part of each CDR3. Size is omitted from some rows. Given values are once, few, many or a class for expanded clones.

clone_size | v_call | cdr3_aa
. | TRBV27 | CASRFTTGGGYGYTF
. | TRBV6-4 | CASSYGGASDTQYF
. | TRBV19 | CASSPGGRGYNEQFF
. | TRBV28 | CASTRLAEQYF
once | TRBV6-5 | CASSYGGEGNSPLHF
. | TRBV5-5 | CASIPHGGDRVHNEQFF
. | TRBV7-3 | CASSLSWGDEQFF
. | TRBV19 | CASSIPGGWETQYF
. | TRBV6-5 | CASAPGGSGGPEQYF
. | TRBV10-3 | CAISPRGRGSPLHF
. | TRBV6-5 | CASSRTVNYGYTF
. | TRBV28 | CASSPATGELFF
. | TRBV11-3 | CASSLKVGGSLGNEQFF
. | TRBV6-1 | CASNIPGGGSF
. | TRBV28 | CASSPPGQGSPEAFF
few | TRBV5-4 | CASSPHGQDPQYF
once | TRBV7-6 | CASSRTGGTDTQYF
. | TRBV9 | CASSVQTSGQETQYF
. | TRBV2 | CASSGTVPGELFF
. | TRBV28 | CASRTGIETQYF
. | TRBV6-5 | CASSGEGEKLFF
. | TRBV18 | CASSPPALAGDDTQYF
once | TRBV7-6 | CASSHDRNGGYTF
. | TRBV5-5 | CASSLMPSSYEQYF
. | TRBV10-3 | CAISDWDNNNEQFF
. | TRBV4-2 | CASSQGPSGNDEQYF
. | TRBV9 | CASSVTAGVSTDTQYF
. | TRBV6-5 | CASSNGGVYEQYF
. | TRBV28 | CASRNPTSGSTYEQYF
. | TRBV19 | CASPRDREGETQYF
. | TRBV13 | CASSPTGGGRGRTEAFF
. | TRBV19 | CASSSRDRGLTEAFF